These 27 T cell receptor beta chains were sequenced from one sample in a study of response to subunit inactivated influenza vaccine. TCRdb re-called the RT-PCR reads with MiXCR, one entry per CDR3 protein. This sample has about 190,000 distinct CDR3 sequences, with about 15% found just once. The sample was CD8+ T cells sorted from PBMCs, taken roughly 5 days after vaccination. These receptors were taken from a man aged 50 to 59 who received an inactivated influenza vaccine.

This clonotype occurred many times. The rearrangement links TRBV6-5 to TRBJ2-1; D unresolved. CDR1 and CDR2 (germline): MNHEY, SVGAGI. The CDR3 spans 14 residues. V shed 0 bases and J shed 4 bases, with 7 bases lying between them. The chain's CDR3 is CASSYSDGYNEQFF. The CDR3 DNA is TGTGCCAGCAGTTACTCCGACGGTTACAATGAGCAGTTCTTC.

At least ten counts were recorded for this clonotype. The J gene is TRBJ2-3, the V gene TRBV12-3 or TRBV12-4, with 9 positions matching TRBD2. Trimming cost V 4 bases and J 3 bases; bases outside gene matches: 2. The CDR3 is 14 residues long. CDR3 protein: CASSSLAGTDTQYF. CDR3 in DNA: TGTGCCAGCAGTTCCCTAGCGGGGACAGATACGCAGTATTTT.

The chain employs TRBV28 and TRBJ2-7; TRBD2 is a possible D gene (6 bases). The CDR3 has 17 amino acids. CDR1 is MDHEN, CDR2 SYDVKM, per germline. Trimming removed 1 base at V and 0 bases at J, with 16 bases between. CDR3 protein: CASSLSFVGGASYEQYF. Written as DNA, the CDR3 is TGTGCCAGCAGTTTATCCTTCGTTGGAGGGGCCTCCTACGAGCAGTACTTC.

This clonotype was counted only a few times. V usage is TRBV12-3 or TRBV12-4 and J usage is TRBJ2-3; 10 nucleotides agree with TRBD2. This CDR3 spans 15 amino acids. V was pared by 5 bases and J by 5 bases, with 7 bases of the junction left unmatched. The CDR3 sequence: CASSTLAGGLDTQYF. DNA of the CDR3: TGTGCCAGCAGTACATTAGCGGGGGGCCTAGATACGCAGTATTTT.

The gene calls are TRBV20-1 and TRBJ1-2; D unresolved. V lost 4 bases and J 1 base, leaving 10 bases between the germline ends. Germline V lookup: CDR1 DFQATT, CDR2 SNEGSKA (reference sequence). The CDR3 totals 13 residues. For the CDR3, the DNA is TGCAGTGCTATCACCACGCTTAACTATGGCTACACCTTC. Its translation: CSAITTLNYGYTF.

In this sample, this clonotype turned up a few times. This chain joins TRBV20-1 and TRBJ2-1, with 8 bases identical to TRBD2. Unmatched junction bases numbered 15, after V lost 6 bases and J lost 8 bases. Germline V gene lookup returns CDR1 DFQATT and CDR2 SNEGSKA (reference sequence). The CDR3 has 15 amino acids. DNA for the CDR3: TGCAGTGCGCGACGGGCGGCGAGCGGGAGCGATGAGCAGTTCTTC. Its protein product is CSARRAASGSDEQFF.

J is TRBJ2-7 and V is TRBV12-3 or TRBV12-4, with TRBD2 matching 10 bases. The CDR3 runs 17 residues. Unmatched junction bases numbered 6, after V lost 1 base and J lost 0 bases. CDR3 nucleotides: TGTGCCAGCAGTTTAGGGACGGGACTAGCGAGCTCCTACGAGCAGTACTTC. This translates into CASSLGTGLASSYEQYF.

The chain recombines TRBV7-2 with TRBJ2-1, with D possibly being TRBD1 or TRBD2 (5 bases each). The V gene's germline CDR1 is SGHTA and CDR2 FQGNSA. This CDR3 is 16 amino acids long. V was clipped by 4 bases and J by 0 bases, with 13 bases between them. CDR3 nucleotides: TGTGCCAGCAGCTCCCGGGACGGAGTCTCCTACAATGAGCAGTTCTTC. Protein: CASSSRDGVSYNEQFF. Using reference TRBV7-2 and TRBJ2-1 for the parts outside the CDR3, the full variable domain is GAGVSQSPSNKVTEKGKDVELRCDPISGHTALYWYRQSLGQGLEFLIYFQGNSAPDKSGLPSDRFSAERTGGSVSTLTIQRTQQEDSAVYLCASSSRDGVSYNEQFFGPGTRLTVL.

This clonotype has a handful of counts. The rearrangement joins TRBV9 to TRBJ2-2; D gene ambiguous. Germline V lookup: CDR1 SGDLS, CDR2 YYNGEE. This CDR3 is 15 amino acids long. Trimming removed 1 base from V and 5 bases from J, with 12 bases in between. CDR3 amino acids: CASSVQGIGTGELFF. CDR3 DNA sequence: TGTGCCAGCAGCGTACAAGGGATAGGAACCGGGGAGCTGTTTTTT.

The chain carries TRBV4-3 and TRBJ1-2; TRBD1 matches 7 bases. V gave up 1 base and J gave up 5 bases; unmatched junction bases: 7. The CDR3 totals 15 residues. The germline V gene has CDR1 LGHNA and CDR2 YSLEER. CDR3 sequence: CASSQAPGTAYGYTF. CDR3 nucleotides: TGCGCCAGCAGCCAAGCCCCCGGGACAGCATATGGCTACACCTTC.

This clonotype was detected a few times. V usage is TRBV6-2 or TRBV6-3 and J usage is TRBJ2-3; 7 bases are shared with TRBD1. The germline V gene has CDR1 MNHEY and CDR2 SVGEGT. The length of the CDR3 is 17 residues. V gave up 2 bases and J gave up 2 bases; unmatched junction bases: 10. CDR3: CASSYAAGTEITDTQYF. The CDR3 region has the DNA TGTGCCAGCAGTTACGCCGCCGGGACAGAGATCACAGATACGCAGTATTTT.

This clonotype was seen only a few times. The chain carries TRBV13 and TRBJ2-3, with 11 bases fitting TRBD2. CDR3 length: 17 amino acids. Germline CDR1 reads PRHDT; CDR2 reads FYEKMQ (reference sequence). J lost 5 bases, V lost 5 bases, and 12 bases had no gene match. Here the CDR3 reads CASSPELAGVGQDTQYF. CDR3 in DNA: TGTGCCAGCAGCCCGGAACTAGCGGGAGTGGGCCAAGATACGCAGTATTTT.

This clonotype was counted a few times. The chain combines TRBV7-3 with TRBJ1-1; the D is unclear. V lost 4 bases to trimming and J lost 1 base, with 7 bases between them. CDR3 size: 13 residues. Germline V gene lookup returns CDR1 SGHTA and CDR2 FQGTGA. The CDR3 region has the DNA TGTGCCAGCAGCTCGCGTAAGAACACTGAAGCTTTCTTT. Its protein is CASSSRKNTEAFF.

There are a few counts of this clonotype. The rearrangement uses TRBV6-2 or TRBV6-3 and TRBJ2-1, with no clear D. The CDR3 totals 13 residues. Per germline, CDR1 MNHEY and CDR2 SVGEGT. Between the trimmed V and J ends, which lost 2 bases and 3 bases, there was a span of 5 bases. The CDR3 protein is CASSYGHYNEQFF. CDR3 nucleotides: TGTGCCAGCAGTTACGGCCACTACAATGAGCAGTTCTTC.

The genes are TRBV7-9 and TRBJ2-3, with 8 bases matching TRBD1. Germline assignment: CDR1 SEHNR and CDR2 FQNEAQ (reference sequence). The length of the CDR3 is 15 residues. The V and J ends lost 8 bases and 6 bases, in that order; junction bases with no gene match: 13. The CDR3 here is CASVFAGGSSDTQYF. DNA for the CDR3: TGTGCCAGCGTCTTTGCAGGGGGCTCATCTGATACGCAGTATTTT.

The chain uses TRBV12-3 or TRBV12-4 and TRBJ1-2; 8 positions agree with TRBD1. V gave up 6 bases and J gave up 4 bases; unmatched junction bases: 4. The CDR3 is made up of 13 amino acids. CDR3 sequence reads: CASSRGRGYGYTF. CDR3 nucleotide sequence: TGTGCCAGCAGCAGGGGGCGCGGCTATGGCTACACCTTC.

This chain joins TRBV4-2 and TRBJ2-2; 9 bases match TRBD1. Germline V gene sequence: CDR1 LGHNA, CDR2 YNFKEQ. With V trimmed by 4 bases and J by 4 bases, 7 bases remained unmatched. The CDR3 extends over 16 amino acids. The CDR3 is CASSPTRQGVTGELFF. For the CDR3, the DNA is TGTGCCAGCAGCCCCACCCGACAGGGGGTCACCGGGGAGCTGTTTTTT.

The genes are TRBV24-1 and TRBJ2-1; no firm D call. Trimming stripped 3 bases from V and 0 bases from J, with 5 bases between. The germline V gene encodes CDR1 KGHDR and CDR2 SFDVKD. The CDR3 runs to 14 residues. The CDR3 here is CATSDESSYNEQFF. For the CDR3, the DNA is TGTGCCACCAGTGATGAAAGCTCCTACAATGAGCAGTTCTTC.

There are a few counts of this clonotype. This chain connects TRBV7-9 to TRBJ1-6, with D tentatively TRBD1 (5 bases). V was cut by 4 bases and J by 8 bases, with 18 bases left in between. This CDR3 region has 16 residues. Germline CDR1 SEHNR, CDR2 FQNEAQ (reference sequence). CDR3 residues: CASSSSGQPPDSPLHF. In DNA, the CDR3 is TGTGCCAGCAGCTCCTCGGGGCAGCCTCCTGATTCACCCCTCCACTTT. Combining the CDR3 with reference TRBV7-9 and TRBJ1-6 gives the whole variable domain DTGVSQNPRHKITKRGQNVTFRCDPISEHNRLYWYRQTLGQGPEFLTYFQNEAQLEKSRLLSDRFSAERPKGSFSTLEIQRTEQGDSAMYLCASSSSGQPPDSPLHFGNGTRLTVT.

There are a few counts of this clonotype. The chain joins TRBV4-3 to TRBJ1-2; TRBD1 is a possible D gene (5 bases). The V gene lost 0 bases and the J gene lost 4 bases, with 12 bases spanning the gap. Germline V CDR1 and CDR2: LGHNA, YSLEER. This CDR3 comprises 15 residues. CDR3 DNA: TGCGCCAGCAGCCAAGACTTCTCAGGGTTCTATGGCTACACCTTC. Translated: CASSQDFSGFYGYTF.

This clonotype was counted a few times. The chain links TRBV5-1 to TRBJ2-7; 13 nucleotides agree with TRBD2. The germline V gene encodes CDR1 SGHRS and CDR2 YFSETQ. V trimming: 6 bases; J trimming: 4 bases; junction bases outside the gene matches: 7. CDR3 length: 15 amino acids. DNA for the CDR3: TGCGCCAGCACACCACTAGCGGGAGGGTGGTACGAGCAGTACTTC. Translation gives CASTPLAGGWYEQYF.

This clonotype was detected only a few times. CDR3 nucleotide sequence: TGTGCCAGCAGTAATAGACTAGTCTCGCTCCCCGGAGAGACCCAGTACTTC. It translates to CASSNRLVSLPGETQYF. This rearrangement joins TRBV6-1 to TRBJ2-5, with D tentatively TRBD2 (6 bases). This CDR3 has 17 residues. V lost 5 bases and J lost 4, with 23 bases in between. Germline CDR1 MNHNS, CDR2 SASEGT.

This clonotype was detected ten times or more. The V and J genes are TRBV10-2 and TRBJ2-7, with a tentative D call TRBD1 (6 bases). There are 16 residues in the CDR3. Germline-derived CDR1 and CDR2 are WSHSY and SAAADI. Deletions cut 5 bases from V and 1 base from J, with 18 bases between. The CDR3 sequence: CASSSGQSQVSYEQYF. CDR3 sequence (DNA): TGCGCCAGCAGTTCTGGACAGAGCCAAGTATCCTACGAGCAGTACTTC.

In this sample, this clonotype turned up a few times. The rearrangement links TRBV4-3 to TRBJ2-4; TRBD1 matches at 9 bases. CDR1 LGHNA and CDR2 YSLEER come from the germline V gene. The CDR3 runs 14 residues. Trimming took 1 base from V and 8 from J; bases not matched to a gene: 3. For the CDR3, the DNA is TGCGCCAGCAGCCAAGGACAGGGGGGGGACATTCAGTACTTC. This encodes CASSQGQGGDIQYF.

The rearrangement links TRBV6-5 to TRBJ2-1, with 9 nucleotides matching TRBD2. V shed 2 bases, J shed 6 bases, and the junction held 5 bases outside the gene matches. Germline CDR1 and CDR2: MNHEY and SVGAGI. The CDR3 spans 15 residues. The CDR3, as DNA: TGTGCCAGCAGTTACGTTAGCGGGAGCCTCAATGAGCAGTTCTTC. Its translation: CASSYVSGSLNEQFF.

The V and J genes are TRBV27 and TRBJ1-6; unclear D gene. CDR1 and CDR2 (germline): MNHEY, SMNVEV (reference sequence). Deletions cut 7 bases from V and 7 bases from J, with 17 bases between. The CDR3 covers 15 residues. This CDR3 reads CASTPAELRNSPLHF. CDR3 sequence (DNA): TGTGCCAGCACGCCAGCCGAGCTTAGGAATTCACCCCTCCACTTT.

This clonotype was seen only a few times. CDR3 amino acids: CASSLGGRANTGELFF. The DNA for the CDR3 is TGTGCCAGCAGCTTAGGAGGCAGGGCGAACACCGGGGAGCTGTTTTTT. The chain combines TRBV7-6 with TRBJ2-2, with D possibly matching TRBD1 (5 bases). The V end lost 1 base, the J end lost 0 bases, and 9 bases lay between the germline ends. In germline, CDR1 is SGHVS, CDR2 FNYEAQ. The CDR3 loop spans 16 amino acids.